These 27 T cell receptor beta chains were sequenced from one sample in a study of OX40 agonist ivuxolimab in advanced cancers. The protocol was immunoSEQ multiplex PCR, while the TCRdb copy is restricted to in-frame clones and leaves out a portion. The table records 30,000 to 40,000 clones, less than 85% of them present only once. The sequencing used CD4+ or CD8+ T cells sorted from blood, collected in a trial of the OX40 agonist ivuxolimab. These receptors all stem from an adult with an advanced solid tumor such as melanoma, head and neck, liver or kidney cancer.

The chain is built from TRBV27 and TRBJ1-1; a possible D gene is TRBD1 (5 bases). V lost 6 bases and J 1 base, leaving 12 bases between the germline ends. The CDR3 spans 14 residues. The germline V gene has CDR1 MNHEY and CDR2 SMNVEV (reference sequence). The CDR3 here is CASRWAGTNTEAFF. For the CDR3, the DNA is TGTGCCAGCAGATGGGCAGGGACGAACACTGAAGCTTTCTTT.

This clone has a single count. The chain uses TRBV5-6 and TRBJ2-5; the D gene is possibly TRBD2 (5 bases). The CDR3 has 18 amino acids. Per germline, CDR1 SGHDT and CDR2 YYEEEE. Between the trimmed V and J ends, which lost 1 base and 2 bases, there was a span of 21 bases. The DNA for the CDR3 is TGTGCCAGCAGCTTGTCCCCAGCGGTCGGGATAGCTCAAGAGACCCAGTACTTC. As protein: CASSLSPAVGIAQETQYF.

The chain combines TRBV27 with TRBJ2-7, with 9 bases aligning to TRBD1. V shed 6 bases, J shed 4 bases, and the junction held 10 bases outside the gene matches. This CDR3 is built from 15 residues. CDR1 and CDR2 (germline): MNHEY, SMNVEV (reference sequence). The CDR3 DNA is TGTGCCAGCAGCTCACAGGGGGCGATGAGTTACGAGCAGTACTTC. This translates into CASSSQGAMSYEQYF.

The table lists this clone with a count of one. The chain is built from TRBV6-5 and TRBJ2-7; D is perhaps TRBD1 (6 bases). There are 13 residues in the CDR3. V lost 2 bases and J 3 bases, leaving 8 bases between the germline ends. The germline gives CDR1 MNHEY, CDR2 SVGAGI. In nucleotides, the CDR3 is TGTGCCAGCAGTTACGAGGGGGACTACGAGCAGTACTTC. Amino acid sequence: CASSYEGDYEQYF.

The V and J genes are TRBV5-6 and TRBJ1-1, with D possibly matching TRBD1 (6 bases). Germline CDR1 and CDR2: SGHDT and YYEEEE. V was shortened by 4 bases and J by 10 bases, with 17 bases between the two germline ends. This CDR3 is built from 13 residues. CDR3 nucleotide sequence: TGTGCCAGCAGCCCCCAGACAGGATCAAGAGCTTTCTTT. This encodes CASSPQTGSRAFF.

The rearrangement uses TRBV5-6 and TRBJ1-2, with D perhaps matching TRBD1 (5 bases). The V gene's germline CDR1 is SGHDT and CDR2 YYEEEE. The CDR3 is 13 residues long. Trimming took 5 bases from V and 7 from J, leaving 15 bases between them. This CDR3 reads CASRYSGGSGYTF. The CDR3 region has the DNA TGTGCCAGCAGATATTCGGGGGGTAGTGGCTACACCTTC. The variable domain in full, completed from reference TRBV5-6 and TRBJ1-2, reads DAGVTQSPTHLIKTRGQQVTLRCSPKSGHDTVSWYQQALGQGPQFIFQYYEEEERQRGNFPDRFSGHQFPNYSSELNVNALLLGDSALYLCASRYSGGSGYTFGSGTRLTVV.

This clone appeared a few times. The V gene is TRBV7-9, the J gene TRBJ2-1; D tentatively fits TRBD1 or TRBD2 (5 bases each). CDR1 is SEHNR and CDR2 is FQNEAQ in the germline V gene (reference sequence). With 3 bases removed from V and 8 bases from J, the gap between germline ends came to 14 bases. This CDR3 contains 14 residues. The chain's CDR3 is CASSFPYVGDEQFF. The CDR3 nucleotides read TGTGCCAGCAGCTTTCCATACGTGGGGGATGAGCAGTTCTTC.

The chain employs TRBV27 and TRBJ2-1, with D tentatively TRBD1 (5 bases). V was clipped by 2 bases and J by 6 bases, with 5 bases between them. The CDR3 covers 12 residues. Per germline, CDR1 MNHEY and CDR2 SMNVEV (reference sequence). The CDR3 DNA reads as TGTGCCAGCAGTTTACAGGGCAATGAGCAGTTCTTC. This codes for CASSLQGNEQFF.

CDR3 in amino acids: CASNPRGRGPDTQYF. The CDR3 DNA follows: TGTGCCAGCAATCCAAGGGGGAGGGGGCCAGATACGCAGTATTTT. The chain carries TRBV13 and TRBJ2-3, with D perhaps TRBD1 or TRBD2 (7 bases each). Trimming cost V 7 bases and J 4 bases, with 18 bases left between them. The CDR3 consists of 15 residues. Germline V gene lookup returns CDR1 PRHDT and CDR2 FYEKMQ (reference sequence).

This clone occurred a few times. The chain has TRBV19 and TRBJ2-7, with D perhaps matching TRBD2 (6 bases). Trimming left V 4 bases short and J 2 bases short, with 9 bases between. The CDR3 length is 13 residues. The germline V gene has CDR1 LNHDA and CDR2 SQIVND (reference sequence). CDR3: CASSSGMPYEQYF. The CDR3 DNA reads TGTGCCAGTAGTAGCGGGATGCCCTACGAGCAGTACTTC.

The chain links TRBV11-3 to TRBJ1-4; a weak D match, TRBD1 (6 bases). The CDR3 is 17 residues long. Per germline, CDR1 SGHNT and CDR2 YENEEA. Trimming removed 4 bases at V and 8 bases at J, with 23 bases between. In nucleotides, the CDR3 is TGTGCCAGCAGCTCACATGTTTGGACAGCCTTACCCGAAAAACTGTTTTTT. Translation gives CASSSHVWTALPEKLFF.

CDR3 DNA sequence: TGTGCCAGCAGTCCCCTCGGACCCTACAATGAGCAGTTCTTC. It encodes CASSPLGPYNEQFF. The chain uses TRBV27 and TRBJ2-1, with D unresolved. V was shortened by 5 bases and J by 2 bases, with 10 bases between the two germline ends. CDR3 length equals 14 residues. Germline CDR1 is MNHEY and CDR2 is SMNVEV (reference sequence).

This rearrangement joins TRBV4-3 to TRBJ2-2; a weak D match, TRBD1 (5 bases). Germline V lookup: CDR1 LGHNA, CDR2 YSLEER. The CDR3 length is 17 residues. Trimming left V 0 bases short and J 2 bases short, with 13 bases between. CDR3 DNA: TGCGCCAGCAGCCAAGATAAGGTTAGGGGCAACACCGGGGAGCTGTTTTTT. Translation gives CASSQDKVRGNTGELFF.

The chain uses TRBV15 and TRBJ2-2, with TRBD1 matching over 9 bases. After removal of 1 base from V and 3 bases from J, the junction contained 0 bases not matched to a gene. The CDR3 has 15 residues. The germline gives CDR1 LNHNV, CDR2 YYDKDF (reference sequence). In nucleotides, the CDR3 is TGTGCCACCAGCAGAGGGACAGGGGACACCGGGGAGCTGTTTTTT. It specifies CATSRGTGDTGELFF.

The chain couples TRBV7-9 to TRBJ2-7; TRBD1 aligns across 10 bases. Germline-derived CDR1 and CDR2 are SEHNR and FQNEAQ (reference sequence). The CDR3 is 14 residues long. The V and J ends lost 1 base and 4 bases, in that order; junction bases with no gene match: 1. Written as DNA, the CDR3 is TGTGCCAGCAGCTTAGGACAGGGGGCATACGAGCAGTACTTC. It specifies CASSLGQGAYEQYF.

In the case of this clone: At one boundary the junction diverges from the germline segment, which might be a read error. V is TRBV7-7 and J is TRBJ2-7; 8 bases line up with TRBD1. The CDR3 extends over 13 amino acids. Germline loops: CDR1 SSHAT, CDR2 FNYEAQ (reference sequence). The CDR3 here is CASSVGQAGEQYF. In DNA, the CDR3 is TGTGCTAGCAGCGTGGGACAGGCGGGCGAGCAGTACTTC. Full variable domain (remainder filled in from reference TRBV7-7 and TRBJ2-7): GAGVSQSPRYKVTKRGQDVTLRCDPISSHATLYWYQQALGQGPEFLTYFNYEAQPDKSGLPSDRFSAERPEGSISTLTIQRTEQRDSAMYRCASSVGQAGEQYFGPGTRLTVT.

The rearrangement uses TRBV7-8 and TRBJ1-1, with D unclear. This CDR3 is built from 16 residues. V lost 5 bases and J lost 1, with 17 bases in between. Germline values: CDR1 SGHVS, CDR2 FQNEAQ. The DNA for the CDR3 is TGTGCCAGCAGCCCCCTGGCGGGTGGTCCGAACACTGAAGCTTTCTTT. The encoded protein is CASSPLAGGPNTEAFF. The full variable domain, completed using reference TRBV7-8 and TRBJ1-1, is GAGVSQSPRYKVAKRGQDVALRCDPISGHVSLFWYQQALGQGPEFLTYFQNEAQLDKSGLPSDRFFAERPEGSVSTLKIQRTQQEDSAVYLCASSPLAGGPNTEAFFGQGTRLTVV.

The chain couples TRBV28 to TRBJ2-2; D gene ambiguous. In germline, CDR1 is MDHEN, CDR2 SYDVKM. V was cut by 3 bases and J by 5 bases, with 4 bases left in between. This CDR3 has 12 amino acids. The DNA for the CDR3 is TGTGCCAGCAGTTTTTGGACCGGGGAGCTGTTTTTT. Translation: CASSFWTGELFF.

CDR3 sequence reads: CASSLGLSYEQYF. The CDR3 DNA reads as TGTGCCAGCAGCTTAGGCCTCTCCTACGAGCAGTACTTC. This chain uses TRBV7-8 with TRBJ2-7, with D unclear. The germline V gene has CDR1 SGHVS and CDR2 FQNEAQ. V lost 1 base and J 0 bases, leaving 4 bases between the germline ends. This CDR3 is 13 amino acids long.

The J gene is TRBJ1-1, the V gene TRBV5-1, with D possibly being TRBD1 (6 bases). Trimming cost V 2 bases and J 3 bases, with 17 bases left between them. Germline V CDR1 and CDR2: SGHRS, YFSETQ. The CDR3 is 16 amino acids. The CDR3 reads CASSFRGGRDDTEAFF. The CDR3, as DNA: TGCGCCAGCAGCTTCAGGGGTGGAAGGGATGACACTGAAGCTTTCTTT.

The V and J genes are TRBV2 and TRBJ1-1; 10 bases fit TRBD1. After removal of 8 bases from V and 5 bases from J, the junction contained 8 bases not matched to a gene. CDR1 and CDR2 (germline): SNHLY, FYNNEI. The CDR3 runs 14 residues. In nucleotides, the CDR3 is TGTGCCAGCGCCGGGACAGGGGCCCAAACTGAAGCTTTCTTT. Translating gives CASAGTGAQTEAFF.

As for this clone: A single base separates this from a much larger clone, so it may be a read error. The chain couples TRBV2 to TRBJ1-1; D possibly corresponds to TRBD1 (6 bases). Trimming removed 6 bases at V and 4 bases at J, with 15 bases between. This CDR3 is 14 amino acids long. CDR1 is SNHLY and CDR2 is FYNNEI in the germline V gene. The CDR3, as DNA: TGTGCCAGCAGCACACAGGGAGGGGTCACTGAAGCTTTCTTT. Its protein product is CASSTQGGVTEAFF.

The chain joins TRBV13 to TRBJ2-3; possible D gene TRBD1, 6 bases. The CDR3 consists of 17 residues. The germline V gene encodes CDR1 PRHDT and CDR2 FYEKMQ (reference sequence). With 2 bases removed from V and 2 bases from J, the gap between germline ends came to 17 bases. The DNA of the CDR3 is TGTGCCAGCAGCTTAAGGGGGAGTCCTGCTTCCACAGATACGCAGTATTTT. It is translated as CASSLRGSPASTDTQYF.

The CDR3 DNA follows: TGTGCCAGTAGTAAGGTCAGGGGGCGTACCTACGAGCAGTACTTC. Its protein product is CASSKVRGRTYEQYF. The rearrangement joins TRBV19 to TRBJ2-7, with 8 bases matching TRBD1. Germline CDR1 is LNHDA and CDR2 is SQIVND (reference sequence). V trimming: 4 bases; J trimming: 2 bases; junction bases outside the gene matches: 7. This CDR3 contains 15 residues.

The table lists this clone with a count of one. The chain links TRBV19 to TRBJ2-7; D not certain. Germline CDR1 reads LNHDA; CDR2 reads SQIVND (reference sequence). This CDR3 spans 10 amino acids. V lost 7 bases to trimming and J lost 6 bases, with 7 bases between them. The CDR3 DNA reads TGTGCCAGTACGGAGTGCGAGCAGTACTTC. It codes for CASTECEQYF.

This clone was recorded once. The chain couples TRBV4-1 to TRBJ2-7; the D is unclear. This CDR3 is built from 13 residues. V gave up 3 bases and J gave up 2 bases, with 8 bases separating them. Germline V gene data show CDR1 as MGHRA and CDR2 as YSYEKL. CDR3 loop: CASSHSTPYEQYF. DNA for the CDR3: TGCGCCAGCAGCCACTCAACCCCCTACGAGCAGTACTTC.

This clone was recorded only once. The chain employs TRBV7-9 and TRBJ2-7; D gene ambiguous. This CDR3 has 12 residues. The germline V gene encodes CDR1 SEHNR and CDR2 FQNEAQ (reference sequence). The ends were cut back, 5 bases at V and 2 bases at J, with 7 bases in the middle. CDR3 residues: CASSLDTYEQYF. The CDR3 region has the DNA TGTGCCAGCAGCCTGGATACCTACGAGCAGTACTTC. The full variable domain, its missing parts supplied by reference TRBV7-9 and TRBJ2-7, is DTGVSQNPRHKITKRGQNVTFRCDPISEHNRLYWYRQTLGQGPEFLTYFQNEAQLEKSRLLSDRFSAERPKGSFSTLEIQRTEQGDSAMYLCASSLDTYEQYFGPGTRLTVT.